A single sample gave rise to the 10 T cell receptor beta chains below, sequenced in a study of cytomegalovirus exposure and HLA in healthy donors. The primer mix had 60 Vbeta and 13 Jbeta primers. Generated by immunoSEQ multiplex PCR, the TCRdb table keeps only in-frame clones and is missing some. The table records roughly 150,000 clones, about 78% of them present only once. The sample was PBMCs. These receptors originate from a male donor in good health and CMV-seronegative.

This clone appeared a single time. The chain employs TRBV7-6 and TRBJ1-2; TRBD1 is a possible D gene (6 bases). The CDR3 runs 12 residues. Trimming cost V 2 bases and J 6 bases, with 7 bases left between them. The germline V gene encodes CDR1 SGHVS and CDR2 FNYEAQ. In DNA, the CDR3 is TGTGCCAGCAGCTTATCAGGGGATGGCTACACCTTC. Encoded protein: CASSLSGDGYTF. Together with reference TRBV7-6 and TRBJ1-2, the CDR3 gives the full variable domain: GAGVSQSPRYKVTKRGQDVALRCDPISGHVSLYWYRQALGQGPEFLTYFNYEAQQDKSGLPNDRFSAERPEGSISTLTIQRTEQRDSAMYRCASSLSGDGYTFGSGTRLTVV.

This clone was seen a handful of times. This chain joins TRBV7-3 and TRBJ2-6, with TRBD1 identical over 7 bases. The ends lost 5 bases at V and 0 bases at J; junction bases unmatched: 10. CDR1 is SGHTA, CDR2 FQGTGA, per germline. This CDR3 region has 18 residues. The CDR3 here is CASSPAPGQFSGANVLTF. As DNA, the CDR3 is TGTGCCAGCAGCCCAGCGCCGGGACAGTTCTCTGGGGCCAACGTCCTGACTTTC.

The chain's CDR3 is CASIRGGAPSYEQYF. The DNA for the CDR3 is TGTGCCAGCATCCGCGGGGGGGCCCCCTCCTACGAGCAGTACTTC. V and J are TRBV6-1 and TRBJ2-7; the match to TRBD2 covers 9 bases. The CDR3 covers 15 residues. Germline values: CDR1 MNHNS, CDR2 SASEGT. V shed 7 bases, J shed 0 bases, and the junction held 7 bases outside the gene matches.

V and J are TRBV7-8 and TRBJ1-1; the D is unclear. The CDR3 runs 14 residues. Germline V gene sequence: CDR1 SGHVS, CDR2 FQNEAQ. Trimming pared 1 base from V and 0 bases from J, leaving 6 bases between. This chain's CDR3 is CASSLGGVNTEAFF. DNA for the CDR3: TGTGCCAGCAGCTTAGGCGGGGTGAACACTGAAGCTTTCTTT.

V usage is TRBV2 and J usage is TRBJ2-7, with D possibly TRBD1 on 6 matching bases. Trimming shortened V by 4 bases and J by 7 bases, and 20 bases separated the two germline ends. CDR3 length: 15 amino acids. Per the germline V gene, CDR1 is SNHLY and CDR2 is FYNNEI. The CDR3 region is CASSARGNRAGEQYF. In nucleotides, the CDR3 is TGTGCCAGCAGTGCCCGGGGTAACAGGGCAGGGGAGCAGTACTTC.

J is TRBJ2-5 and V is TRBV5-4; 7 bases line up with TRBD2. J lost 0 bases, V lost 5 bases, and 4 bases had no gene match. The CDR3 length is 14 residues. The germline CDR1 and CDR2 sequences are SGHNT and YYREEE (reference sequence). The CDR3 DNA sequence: TGTGCCAGCAGTACCGGGACTAACCAAGAGACCCAGTACTTC. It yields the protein CASSTGTNQETQYF.

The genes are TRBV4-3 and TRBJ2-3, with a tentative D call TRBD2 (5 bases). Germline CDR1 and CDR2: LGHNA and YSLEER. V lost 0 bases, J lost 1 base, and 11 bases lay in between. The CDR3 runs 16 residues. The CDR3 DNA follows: TGCGCCAGCAGCCAAGATGAGGGTTATGGCACAGATACGCAGTATTTT. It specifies CASSQDEGYGTDTQYF.

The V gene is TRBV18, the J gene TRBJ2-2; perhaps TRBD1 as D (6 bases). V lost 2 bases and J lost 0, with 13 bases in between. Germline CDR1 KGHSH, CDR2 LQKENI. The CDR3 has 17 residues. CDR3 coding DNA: TGTGCCAGCTCACCAGTGGACAGACACGCGAACACCGGGGAGCTGTTTTTT. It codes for CASSPVDRHANTGELFF.

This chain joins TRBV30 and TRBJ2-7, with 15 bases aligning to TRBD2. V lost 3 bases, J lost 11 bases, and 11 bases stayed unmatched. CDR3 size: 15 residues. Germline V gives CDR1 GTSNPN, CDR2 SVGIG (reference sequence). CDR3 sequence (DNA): TGTGCCTGGAGCCCCAAAGGACTAGCGGGAGGGATGAAGTACTTC. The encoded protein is CAWSPKGLAGGMKYF.

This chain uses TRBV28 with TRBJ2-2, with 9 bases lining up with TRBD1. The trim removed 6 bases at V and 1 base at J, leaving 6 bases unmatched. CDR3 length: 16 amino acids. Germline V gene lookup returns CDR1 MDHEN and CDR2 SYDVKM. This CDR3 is CASRSQGAGNTGELFF. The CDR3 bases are TGTGCCAGCAGGTCACAGGGGGCAGGGAACACCGGGGAGCTGTTTTTT. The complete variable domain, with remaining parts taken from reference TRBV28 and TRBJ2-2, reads DVKVTQSSRYLVKRTGEKVFLECVQDMDHENMFWYRQDPGLGLRLIYFSYDVKMKEKGDIPEGYSVSREKKERFSLILESASTNQTSMYLCASRSQGAGNTGELFFGEGSRLTVL.